This TCR beta chain was documented in a study of a mutant IDH1 vaccine in newly diagnosed glioma. In the study overall: Before enrollment, patients got radiotherapy alone, temozolomide alone, or mostly the combination.

The study, taken as a whole, reports: Pseudoprogression seemed unlinked to shifts in top peripheral T cell clonotypes.

Noted time point: week 47, end of study. One vaccine dose held 300 ug of mutant IDH1 20-mer peptide and came with topical imiquimod. The assay was immunoSEQ multiplex PCR, and TCRdb's table has in-frame clones only and misses some. Of tens of thousands of clones in the sample, 70% to 85% were seen once. Between the trimmed V and J ends, which lost 0 bases and 2 bases, there was a span of 10 bases. The CDR3 extends over 15 amino acids. Germline values: CDR1 LGHNA, CDR2 YSLEER. In this sample, this clone turned up a few times. Its specificity is unknown. Other DNA sequences in the sample encode the same CDR3.

The starting material was PBMCs, obtained from a glioma patient whose treatment included an IDH1 peptide vaccine. This clonotype was obtained from a man aged 18 to 30 with glioma. Some clones in this sample may be carry-over from other donors' samples. V usage is TRBV4-3 and J usage is TRBJ1-2; D ambiguous. The CDR3 is CASSQELQSNYGYTF. The CDR3 DNA reads as TGCGCCAGCAGCCAAGAACTACAGTCCAACTATGGCTACACCTTC.